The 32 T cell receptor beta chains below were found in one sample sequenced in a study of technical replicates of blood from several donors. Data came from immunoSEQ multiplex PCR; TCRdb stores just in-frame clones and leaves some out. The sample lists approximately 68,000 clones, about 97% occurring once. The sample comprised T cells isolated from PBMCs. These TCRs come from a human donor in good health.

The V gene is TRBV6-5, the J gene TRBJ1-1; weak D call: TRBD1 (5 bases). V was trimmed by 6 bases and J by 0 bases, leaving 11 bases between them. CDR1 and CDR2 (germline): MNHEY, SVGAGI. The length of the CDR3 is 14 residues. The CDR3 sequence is CASSPGGVNTEAFF. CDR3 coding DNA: TGTGCCAGCAGCCCCGGGGGGGTGAACACTGAAGCTTTCTTT.

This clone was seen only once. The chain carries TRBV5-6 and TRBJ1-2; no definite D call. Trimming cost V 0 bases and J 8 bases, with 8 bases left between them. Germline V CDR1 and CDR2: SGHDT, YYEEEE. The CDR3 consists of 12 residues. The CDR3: CASSLAQSGYTF. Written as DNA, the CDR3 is TGTGCCAGCAGCTTGGCACAGAGCGGCTACACCTTC. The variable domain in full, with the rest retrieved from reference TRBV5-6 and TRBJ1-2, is DAGVTQSPTHLIKTRGQQVTLRCSPKSGHDTVSWYQQALGQGPQFIFQYYEEEERQRGNFPDRFSGHQFPNYSSELNVNALLLGDSALYLCASSLAQSGYTFGSGTRLTVV.

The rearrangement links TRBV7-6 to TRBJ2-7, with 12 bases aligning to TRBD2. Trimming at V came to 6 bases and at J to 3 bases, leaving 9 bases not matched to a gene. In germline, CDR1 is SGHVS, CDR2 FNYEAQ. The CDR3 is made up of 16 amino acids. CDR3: CASSHHSTSGSYEQYF. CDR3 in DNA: TGTGCCAGCAGTCACCATTCGACTAGCGGGAGCTACGAGCAGTACTTC.

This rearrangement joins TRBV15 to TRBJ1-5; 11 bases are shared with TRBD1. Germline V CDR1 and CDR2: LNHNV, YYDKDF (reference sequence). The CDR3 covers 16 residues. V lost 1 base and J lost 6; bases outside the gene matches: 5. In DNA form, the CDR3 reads TGTGCCACCAGCAGAGCCGGGACAGGGGGAGGTCAGCCCCAGCATTTT. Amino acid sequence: CATSRAGTGGGQPQHF.

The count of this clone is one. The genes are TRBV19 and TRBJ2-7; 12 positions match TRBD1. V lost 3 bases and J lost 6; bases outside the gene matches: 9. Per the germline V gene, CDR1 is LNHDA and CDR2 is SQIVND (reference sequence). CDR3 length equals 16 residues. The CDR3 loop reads CASSIELGTGGCEQYF. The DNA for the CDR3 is TGTGCCAGTAGTATCGAACTTGGGACAGGGGGCTGCGAGCAGTACTTC.

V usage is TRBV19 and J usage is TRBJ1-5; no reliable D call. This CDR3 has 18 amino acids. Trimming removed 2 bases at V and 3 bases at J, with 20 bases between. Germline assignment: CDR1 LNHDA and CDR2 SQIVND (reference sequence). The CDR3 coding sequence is TGTGCCAGTAGTATACGTGCTCCGTATAACAGAATCAATCAGCCCCAGCATTTT. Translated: CASSIRAPYNRINQPQHF.

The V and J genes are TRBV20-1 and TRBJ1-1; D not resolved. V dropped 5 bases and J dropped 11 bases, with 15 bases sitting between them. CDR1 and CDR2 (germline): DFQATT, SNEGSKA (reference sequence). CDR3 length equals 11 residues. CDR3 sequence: CSAPSTMEAFF. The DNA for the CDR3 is TGCAGTGCTCCGAGCACAATGGAGGCTTTCTTT.

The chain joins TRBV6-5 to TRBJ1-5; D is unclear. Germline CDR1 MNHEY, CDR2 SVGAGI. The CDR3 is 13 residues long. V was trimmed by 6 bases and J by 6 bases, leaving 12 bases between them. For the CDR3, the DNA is TGTGCCAGCAGGAGACAATTAGGTCAGCCCCAGCATTTT. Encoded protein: CASRRQLGQPQHF.

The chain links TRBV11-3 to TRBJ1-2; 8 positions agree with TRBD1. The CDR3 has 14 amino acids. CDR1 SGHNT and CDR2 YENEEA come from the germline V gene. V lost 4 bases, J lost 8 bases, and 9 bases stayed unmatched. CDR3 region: CASSSGQGARGYTF. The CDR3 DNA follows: TGTGCCAGCAGCTCTGGGCAGGGGGCCAGAGGCTACACCTTC.

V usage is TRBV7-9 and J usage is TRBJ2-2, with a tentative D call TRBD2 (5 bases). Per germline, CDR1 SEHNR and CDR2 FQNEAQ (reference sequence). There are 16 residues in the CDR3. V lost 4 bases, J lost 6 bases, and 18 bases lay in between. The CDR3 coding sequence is TGTGCCAGCAGCTCAAGAGGTCACCGGGGTCCCGGGGAGCTGTTTTTT. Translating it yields CASSSRGHRGPGELFF.

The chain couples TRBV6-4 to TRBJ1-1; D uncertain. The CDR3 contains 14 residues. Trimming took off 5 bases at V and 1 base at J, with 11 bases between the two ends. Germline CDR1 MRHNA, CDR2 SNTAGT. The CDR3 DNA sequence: TGTGCCAGCAGTAATCACGCCGGGAACACTGAAGCTTTCTTT. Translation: CASSNHAGNTEAFF.

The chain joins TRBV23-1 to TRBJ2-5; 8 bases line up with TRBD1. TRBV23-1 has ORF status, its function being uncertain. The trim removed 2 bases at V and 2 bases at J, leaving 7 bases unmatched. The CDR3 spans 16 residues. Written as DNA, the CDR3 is TGCGCCAGCAGTCAACCAGGGACAGGCCAGCAAGAGACCCAGTACTTC. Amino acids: CASSQPGTGQQETQYF.

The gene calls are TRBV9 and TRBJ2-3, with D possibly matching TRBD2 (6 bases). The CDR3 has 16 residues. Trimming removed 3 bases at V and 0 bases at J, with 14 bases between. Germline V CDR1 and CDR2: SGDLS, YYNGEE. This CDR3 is CASSDNRDSSTDTQYF. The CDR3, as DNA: TGTGCCAGCAGCGACAACCGGGACTCAAGCACAGATACGCAGTATTTT. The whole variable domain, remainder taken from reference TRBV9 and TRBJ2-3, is DSGVTQTPKHLITATGQRVTLRCSPRSGDLSVYWYQQSLDQGLQFLIQYYNGEERAKGNILERFSAQQFPDLHSELNLSSLELGDSALYFCASSDNRDSSTDTQYFGPGTRLTVL.

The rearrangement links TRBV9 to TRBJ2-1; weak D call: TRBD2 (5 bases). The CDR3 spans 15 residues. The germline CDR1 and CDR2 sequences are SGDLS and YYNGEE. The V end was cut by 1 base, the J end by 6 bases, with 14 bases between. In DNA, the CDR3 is TGTGCCAGCAGCGTAAGGGAGCTCAAGGCCAATGAGCAGTTCTTC. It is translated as CASSVRELKANEQFF.

DNA of the CDR3: TGTGCCAGCAGTTCAGCCCCGGGACAGGGTCCCCCAGATACGCAGTATTTT. Translated: CASSSAPGQGPPDTQYF. The J gene is TRBJ2-3, the V gene TRBV27, with 9 bases matching TRBD1. The CDR3 contains 17 residues. Germline CDR1 is MNHEY and CDR2 is SMNVEV (reference sequence). V lost 4 bases, J lost 4 bases, and 12 bases stayed unmatched.

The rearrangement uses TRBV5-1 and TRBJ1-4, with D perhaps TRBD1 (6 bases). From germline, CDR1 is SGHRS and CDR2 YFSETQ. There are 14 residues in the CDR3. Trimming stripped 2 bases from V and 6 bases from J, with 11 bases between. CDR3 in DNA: TGCGCCAGCAGCTTACAGGGTATGGATGAAAAACTGTTTTTT. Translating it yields CASSLQGMDEKLFF.

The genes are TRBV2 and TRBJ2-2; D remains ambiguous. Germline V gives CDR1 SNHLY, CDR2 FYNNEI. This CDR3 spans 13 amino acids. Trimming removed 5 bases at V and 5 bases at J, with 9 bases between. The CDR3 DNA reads TGTGCCAGCAGTCAAGGTCATACCGGGGAGCTGTTTTTT. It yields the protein CASSQGHTGELFF. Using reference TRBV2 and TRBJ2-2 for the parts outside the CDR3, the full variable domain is EPEVTQTPSHQVTQMGQEVILRCVPISNHLYFYWYRQILGQKVEFLVSFYNNEISEKSEIFDDQFSVERPDGSNFTLKIRSTKLEDSAMYFCASSQGHTGELFFGEGSRLTVL.

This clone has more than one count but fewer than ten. The CDR3 reads CASSPSQGTAYEQYF. CDR3 coding DNA: TGTGCCAGCAGCCCATCTCAGGGTACGGCCTACGAGCAGTACTTC. The chain uses TRBV13 and TRBJ2-7; D may be TRBD1 (5 bases). This CDR3 contains 15 residues. V was trimmed by 5 bases and J by 2 bases, leaving 16 bases between them. From germline, CDR1 is PRHDT and CDR2 FYEKMQ (reference sequence).

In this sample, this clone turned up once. CDR3 sequence reads: CAWSPHPQGVGYTF. The CDR3, as DNA: TGTGCCTGGAGTCCTCACCCACAGGGGGTTGGCTACACCTTC. This chain links TRBV30 with TRBJ1-2, with 8 bases that match TRBD1. Per germline, CDR1 GTSNPN and CDR2 SVGIG (reference sequence). Unmatched junction bases numbered 9, after V lost 2 bases and J lost 7 bases. The CDR3 totals 14 residues.

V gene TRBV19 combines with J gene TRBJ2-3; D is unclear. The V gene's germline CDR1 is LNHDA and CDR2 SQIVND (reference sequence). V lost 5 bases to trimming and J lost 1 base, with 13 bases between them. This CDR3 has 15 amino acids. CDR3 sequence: CASSANEVRTDTQYF. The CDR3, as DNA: TGTGCCAGTAGTGCCAACGAGGTCCGCACAGATACGCAGTATTTT.

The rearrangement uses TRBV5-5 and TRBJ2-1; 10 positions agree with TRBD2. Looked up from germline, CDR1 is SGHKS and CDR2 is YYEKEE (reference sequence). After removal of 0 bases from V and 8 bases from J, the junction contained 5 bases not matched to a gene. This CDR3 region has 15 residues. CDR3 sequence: CASSLVASGSYEQFF. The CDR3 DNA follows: TGTGCCAGCAGCTTGGTGGCTAGCGGGAGCTATGAGCAGTTCTTC.

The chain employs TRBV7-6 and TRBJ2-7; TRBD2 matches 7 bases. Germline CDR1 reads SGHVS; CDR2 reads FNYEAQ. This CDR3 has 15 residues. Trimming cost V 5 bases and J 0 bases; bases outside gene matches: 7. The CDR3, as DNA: TGTGCCAGCAGCAAGCGGGGCGGGGACTCCTACGAGCAGTACTTC. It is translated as CASSKRGGDSYEQYF.

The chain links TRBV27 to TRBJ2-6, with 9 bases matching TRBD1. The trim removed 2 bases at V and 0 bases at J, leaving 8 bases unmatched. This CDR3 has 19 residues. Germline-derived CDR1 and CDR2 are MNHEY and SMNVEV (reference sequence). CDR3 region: CASSLLTGGFSSGANVLTF. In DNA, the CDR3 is TGTGCCAGCAGTTTACTAACAGGGGGCTTTAGCTCTGGGGCCAACGTCCTGACTTTC. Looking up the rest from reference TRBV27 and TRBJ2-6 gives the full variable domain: EAQVTQNPRYLITVTGKKLTVTCSQNMNHEYMSWYRQDPGLGLRQIYYSMNVEVTDKGDVPEGYKVSRKEKRNFPLILESPSPNQTSLYFCASSLLTGGFSSGANVLTFGAGSRLTVL.

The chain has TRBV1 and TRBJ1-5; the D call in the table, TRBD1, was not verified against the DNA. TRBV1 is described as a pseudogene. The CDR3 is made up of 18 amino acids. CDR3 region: CTSSQERSRDRERQPQHF. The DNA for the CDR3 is TGCACCAGCAGCCAAGAGAGGTCCCGGGACAGGGAGCGTCAGCCCCAGCATTTT.

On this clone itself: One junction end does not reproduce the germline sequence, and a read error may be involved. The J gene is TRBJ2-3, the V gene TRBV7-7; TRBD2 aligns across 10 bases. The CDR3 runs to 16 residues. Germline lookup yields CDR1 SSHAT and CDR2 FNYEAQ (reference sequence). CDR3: CASSLGLAGDIDTQYF. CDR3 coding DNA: TGTGCTAGCAGCTTAGGGCTAGCGGGAGATATAGATACGCAGTATTTT.

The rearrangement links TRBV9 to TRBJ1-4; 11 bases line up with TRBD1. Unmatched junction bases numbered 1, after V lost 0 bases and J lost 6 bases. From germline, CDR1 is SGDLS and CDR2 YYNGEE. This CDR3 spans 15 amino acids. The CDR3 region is CASSVGTGGYEKLFF. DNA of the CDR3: TGTGCCAGCAGCGTAGGGACAGGGGGCTATGAAAAACTGTTTTTT.

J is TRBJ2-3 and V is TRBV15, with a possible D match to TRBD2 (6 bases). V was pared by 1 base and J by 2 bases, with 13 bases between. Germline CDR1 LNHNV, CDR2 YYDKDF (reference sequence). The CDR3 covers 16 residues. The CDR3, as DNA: TGTGCCACCAGCAGAGGGCTGCGGGGTGACACAGATACGCAGTATTTT. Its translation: CATSRGLRGDTDTQYF.

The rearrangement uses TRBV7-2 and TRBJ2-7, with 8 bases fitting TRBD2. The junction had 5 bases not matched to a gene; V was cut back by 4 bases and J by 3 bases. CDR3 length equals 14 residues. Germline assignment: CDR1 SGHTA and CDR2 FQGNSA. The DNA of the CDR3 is TGTGCCAGCAGCTCAGTAGCGGGAAACTACGAGCAGTACTTC. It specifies CASSSVAGNYEQYF.

CDR3 DNA: TGTGCCAGCAGCCCCCGGACAGGGGGCGTTGGTGGCTACACCTTC. Translated, it gives CASSPRTGGVGGYTF. The genes are TRBV5-6 and TRBJ1-2; 11 bases agree with TRBD1. This CDR3 spans 15 amino acids. The V gene end was trimmed by 4 bases and the J gene end by 7 bases; junction bases not matched to a gene: 9. Germline loops: CDR1 SGHDT, CDR2 YYEEEE.

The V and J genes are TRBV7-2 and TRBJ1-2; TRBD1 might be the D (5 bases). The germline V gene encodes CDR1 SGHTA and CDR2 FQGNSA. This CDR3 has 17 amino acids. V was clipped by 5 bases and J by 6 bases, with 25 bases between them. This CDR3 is CASSGGGSAGPGDGYTF. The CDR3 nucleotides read TGTGCCAGCAGCGGGGGGGGGTCGGCAGGGCCCGGTGATGGCTACACCTTC.

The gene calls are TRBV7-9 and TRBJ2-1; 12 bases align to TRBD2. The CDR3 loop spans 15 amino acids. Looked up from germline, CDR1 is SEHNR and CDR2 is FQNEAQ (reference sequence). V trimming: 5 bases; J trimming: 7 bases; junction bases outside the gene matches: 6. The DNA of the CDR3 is TGTGCCAGCAGCCGGACTAGCGGGGAGGTGAATGAGCAGTTCTTC. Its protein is CASSRTSGEVNEQFF.

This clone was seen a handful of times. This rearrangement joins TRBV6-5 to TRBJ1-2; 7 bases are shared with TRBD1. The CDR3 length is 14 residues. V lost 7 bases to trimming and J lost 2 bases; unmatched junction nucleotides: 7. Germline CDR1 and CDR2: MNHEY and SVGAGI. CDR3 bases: TGTGCCAGCACCTCGACAGGGACCAACTATGGCTACACCTTC. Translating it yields CASTSTGTNYGYTF.